The T cell receptor (beta chain) under discussion was sequenced for a study of beta chain features in type 1 diabetes. Regarding the study as a whole: Shorter TCRB CDR3s, moderately but significantly so, were found in Type 1 diabetes patients in all four CD4+ subsets. Within the patient group, naive, central memory and Treg TCRB repertoires appeared more similar to each other than within healthy donors. Equally in patients and controls, PCR might preferentially amplify shorter templates.

The germline V gene encodes CDR1 LGHNA and CDR2 YNFKEQ. The CDR3 contains 15 residues. The ends were cut back, 0 bases at V and 4 bases at J, with 12 bases in the middle. CD45RO/CCR7/CD25/CD127/CD95/CD27 sorting isolated CD4+ naive, central memory, regulatory and stem cell-like memory cells. The isolated RNA, all of it, was reverse transcribed, so expressed TCRB transcripts were what got sequenced. Sequencing used immunoSEQ multiplex PCR; TCRdb keeps in-frame clones, though not all of them. In the table there are more than 150,000 clones, approximately 8.8% of which are singletons. As to this clone: No antigen is known for it.

What was sequenced was central memory CD4+ T cells from blood. This clonotype was sampled from a woman aged 30 to 39 with type 1 diabetes. The genes are TRBV4-2 and TRBJ1-2; D is perhaps TRBD1 (5 bases). Written as DNA, the CDR3 is TGTGCCAGCAGCCAAGACCAGGGAGGAGGCTATGGCTACACCTTC. Protein sequence: CASSQDQGGGYGYTF.